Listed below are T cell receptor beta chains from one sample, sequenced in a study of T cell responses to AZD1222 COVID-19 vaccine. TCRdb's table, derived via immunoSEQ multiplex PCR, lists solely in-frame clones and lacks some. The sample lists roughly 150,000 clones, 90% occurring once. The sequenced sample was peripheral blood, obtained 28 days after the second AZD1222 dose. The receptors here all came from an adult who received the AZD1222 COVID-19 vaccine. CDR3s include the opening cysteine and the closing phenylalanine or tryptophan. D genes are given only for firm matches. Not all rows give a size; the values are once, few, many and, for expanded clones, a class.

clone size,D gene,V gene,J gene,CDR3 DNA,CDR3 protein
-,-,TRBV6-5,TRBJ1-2,TGTGCCAGCAGTTTCCGGGCCTCGCGGGGCTACACCTTC,CASSFRASRGYTF
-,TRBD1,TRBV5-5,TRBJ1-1,TGTGCCAGCAGCTTAACCTGGACAGGGGCTGAAGCTTTCTTT,CASSLTWTGAEAFF
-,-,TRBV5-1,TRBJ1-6,TGCGCCAGCAGCTTGGTATTCGGGGGTAGCTCCTATAATTCACCCCTCCACTTT,CASSLVFGGSSYNSPLHF
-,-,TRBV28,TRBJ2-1,TGTGCCAGCAGTCCCATTGGAGGGCCAGTGACCAATGAGCAGTTCTTC,CASSPIGGPVTNEQFF
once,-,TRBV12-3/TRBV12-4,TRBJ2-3,TGTGCCGGAATGGGGGACACAGATACGCAGTATTTT,CAGMGDTDTQYF
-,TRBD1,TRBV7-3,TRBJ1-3,TGTGCCAGCAGCTTATCGCCGGGACAGGGGGCTGGAAACACCATATATTTT,CASSLSPGQGAGNTIYF
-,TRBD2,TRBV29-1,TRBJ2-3,TGCAGCGTTACTAGCGGGGGTGTGGATACGCAGTATTTT,CSVTSGGVDTQYF
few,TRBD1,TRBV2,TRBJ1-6,TGTGCCAGCAAGGGGGATGGCCGACAGGGACAATCACCCCTCCACTTT,CASKGDGRQGQSPLHF
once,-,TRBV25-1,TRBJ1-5,TGTGCCAGCAGTGTAGGGGATCAGCCCCAGCATTTT,CASSVGDQPQHF
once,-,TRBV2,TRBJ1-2,TGTGCCAGCAGTGAAGGGACAGCTATAAACTATGGCTACACCTTC,CASSEGTAINYGYTF
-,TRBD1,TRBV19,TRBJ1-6,TGTGCCAGTAGTGCCCCGGGACAGGGGAATTCACCCCTCCACTTT,CASSAPGQGNSPLHF
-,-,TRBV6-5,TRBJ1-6,TGTGCCTCGTGGGGTAGTGTTCATAATTCACCCCTCCACTTT,CASWGSVHNSPLHF
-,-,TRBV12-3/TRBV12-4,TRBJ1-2,TGTGCCAGCAGTTTCGTAGCGCACTACACCTTC,CASSFVAHYTF
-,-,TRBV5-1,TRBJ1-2,TGCGCCAGCAGCTTGGATGCAGGTGTTGTCTATGGCTACACCTTC,CASSLDAGVVYGYTF
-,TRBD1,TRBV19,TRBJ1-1,TGTGCCAGTAACACTAGAGCCGGGACAGCCTTAATGAACACTGAAGCTTTCTTT,CASNTRAGTALMNTEAFF
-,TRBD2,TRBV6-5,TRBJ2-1,TGTGCCAGCAGGGGAGGGGTAGCGGACAATGAGCAGTTCTTC,CASRGGVADNEQFF
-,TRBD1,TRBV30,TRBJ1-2,TGTGCCTATGCGAGGGACAGACCTAACTATGGCTACACCTTC,CAYARDRPNYGYTF
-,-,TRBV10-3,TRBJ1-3,TGTGCCATCAGTGCGGACATGAACTCTGGAAACACCATATATTTT,CAISADMNSGNTIYF
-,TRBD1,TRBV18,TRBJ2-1,TGTGCCAGCTCACCACCTGGGACAGGGACCAATGAGCAGTTCTTC,CASSPPGTGTNEQFF
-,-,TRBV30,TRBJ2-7,TGTGCCTGGTCCCTGTATACGATTGGGGCACGGGAGCAGTACTTC,CAWSLYTIGAREQYF
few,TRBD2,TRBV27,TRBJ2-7,TGTGCCAGCAGTTATGGACTAGCGGGAGTAAGCGAGCAGTACTTC,CASSYGLAGVSEQYF
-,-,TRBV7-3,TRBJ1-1,TGTGCCAGCAGCCGTGAAATGAACACTGAAGCTTTCTTT,CASSREMNTEAFF
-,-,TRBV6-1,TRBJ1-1,TGTGCCAGCAGTGAAAGGTGGGGGAACACTGAAGCTTTCTTT,CASSERWGNTEAFF
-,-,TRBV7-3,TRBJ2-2,TGTGCCAGCAGCTTAACCGGAGTTAACACCGGGGAGCTGTTTTTT,CASSLTGVNTGELFF